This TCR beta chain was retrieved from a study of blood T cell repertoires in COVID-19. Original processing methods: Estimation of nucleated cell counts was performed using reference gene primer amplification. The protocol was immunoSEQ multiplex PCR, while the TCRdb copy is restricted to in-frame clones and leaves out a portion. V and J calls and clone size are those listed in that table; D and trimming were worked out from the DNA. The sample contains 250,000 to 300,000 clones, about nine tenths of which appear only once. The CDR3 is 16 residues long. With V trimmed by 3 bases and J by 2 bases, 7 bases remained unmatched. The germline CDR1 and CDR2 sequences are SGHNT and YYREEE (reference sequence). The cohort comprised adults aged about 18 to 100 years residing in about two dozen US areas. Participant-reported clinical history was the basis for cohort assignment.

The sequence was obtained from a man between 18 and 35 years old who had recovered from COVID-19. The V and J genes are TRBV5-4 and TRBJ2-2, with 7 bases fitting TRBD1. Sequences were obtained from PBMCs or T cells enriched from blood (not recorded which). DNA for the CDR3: TGTGCCAGCAGCTCGAGAAGGGACAGCAACACCGGGGAGCTGTTTTTT. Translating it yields CASSSRRDSNTGELFF.